Following are 9 T cell receptor beta chains from one sample sequenced in a study of T cell repertoires in cytomegalovirus infection. Their specific antigens are unknown. TCRdb re-analysed the reads in MiXCR, keeping a single row per CDR3 protein. The data show about 83,000 distinct CDR3 sequences, about 24% seen once. Source: CD8+ T cells from cultured PBMCs, taken from culture after CMV antigen stimulation. These receptors all come from a human donor in good health (CMV status not recorded). Some clones in this sample may be carry-over from other donors' samples.

This clonotype has more than one count but fewer than ten. The J gene is TRBJ2-1, the V gene TRBV4-3; 10 bases align to TRBD1. CDR1 LGHNA and CDR2 YSLEER come from the germline V gene. V was pared by 1 base and J by 8 bases, with 14 bases of the junction left unmatched. The CDR3 runs to 18 residues. CDR3 nucleotide sequence: TGCGCCAGCAGCCAAGCCTGGACAGGGGGGGATATACAATATGAGCAGTTCTTC. Amino acid sequence: CASSQAWTGGDIQYEQFF.

The chain uses TRBV20-1 and TRBJ1-2; 10 nucleotides align to TRBD1. Germline V gene lookup returns CDR1 DFQATT and CDR2 SNEGSKA (reference sequence). The trim removed 2 bases at V and 8 bases at J, leaving 11 bases unmatched. The CDR3 runs 15 residues. CDR3 in amino acids: CSARPRTGGIIGYTF. CDR3 bases: TGCAGTGCTAGACCGAGGACAGGGGGAATAATAGGCTACACCTTC.

This clonotype was seen a handful of times. This chain joins TRBV28 and TRBJ1-1; no clear D gene. The V end was cut by 5 bases, the J end by 1 base, with 14 bases between. The germline CDR1 and CDR2 sequences are MDHEN and SYDVKM. The CDR3 sequence is 15 residues long. The CDR3 protein is CASSPRSPGNTEAFF. The CDR3 DNA reads TGTGCCAGCAGTCCGCGGTCCCCCGGGAACACTGAAGCTTTCTTT.

CDR3 nucleotide sequence: TGTGCCAGTAGTATGGGCGCTCAGCCCCAGCATTTT. It specifies CASSMGAQPQHF. This rearrangement joins TRBV19 to TRBJ1-5, with D uncertain. Germline CDR1 is LNHDA and CDR2 is SQIVND (reference sequence). Trimming shortened V by 3 bases and J by 6 bases, and 6 bases separated the two germline ends. The CDR3 is made up of 12 amino acids.

This clonotype was counted between two and nine times. This chain uses TRBV12-3 or TRBV12-4 with TRBJ1-2; D may be TRBD1 (6 bases). V shed 2 bases and J shed 3 bases, with 13 bases lying between them. The CDR3 is 15 amino acids. Here the CDR3 DNA reads TGTGCCAGCAGTTTATCGGGGGGGCAGGACTATGGCTACACCTTC. The encoded protein is CASSLSGGQDYGYTF.

The V and J genes are TRBV10-2 and TRBJ2-1; 12 bases align to TRBD2. The CDR3 has 15 amino acids. Per the germline V gene, CDR1 is WSHSY and CDR2 is SAAADI. V shed 6 bases and J 6 bases; nucleotides not matched to a gene: 6. The CDR3 spells CASSDLAGGRNEQFF. CDR3 coding DNA: TGCGCCAGCAGCGACCTAGCGGGAGGGCGCAATGAGCAGTTCTTC.

The V call is TRBV4-3, the J call TRBJ2-7; 8 bases line up with TRBD1. V lost 0 bases, J lost 7 bases, and 11 bases stayed unmatched. This CDR3 is built from 16 residues. Germline values: CDR1 LGHNA, CDR2 YSLEER. CDR3 protein: CASSQERARTGQEQYF. Here the CDR3 DNA reads TGCGCCAGCAGCCAAGAACGGGCCAGGACAGGGCAAGAGCAGTACTTC.

J is TRBJ2-5 and V is TRBV20-1; 10 nucleotides line up with TRBD2. CDR1 and CDR2 (germline): DFQATT, SNEGSKA (reference sequence). The trim removed 2 bases at V and 5 bases at J, leaving 14 bases unmatched. The CDR3 is 17 residues long. The CDR3 DNA reads as TGCAGTGCTAGACCGTACGGGCTAGCGGGAGCAGGGGAGACCCAGTACTTC. This gives the protein CSARPYGLAGAGETQYF.

This clonotype was counted between two and nine times. The J gene is TRBJ2-2, the V gene TRBV6-1; D is possibly TRBD1 (5 bases). Trimming pared 9 bases from V and 0 bases from J, leaving 11 bases between. Germline CDR1 is MNHNS and CDR2 is SASEGT. The CDR3 extends over 14 amino acids. CDR3 nucleotides: TGTGCCAGTGGCAGGACATCGAACACCGGGGAGCTGTTTTTT. Its translation: CASGRTSNTGELFF.